This passage covers 2 T cell receptor beta chains from one sample sequenced in a study of technical replicates of blood from a few donors. Profiling relied on immunoSEQ multiplex PCR, and the TCRdb table lists in-frame clones only, not all of them. This sample has tens of thousands of clones, with 95% to 98% found just once. The sample taken for sequencing was T cells isolated from PBMCs. These receptors were taken from a human donor in good health.

V gene TRBV6-1 combines with J gene TRBJ2-7; 7 bases match TRBD1. Germline CDR1 is MNHNS and CDR2 is SASEGT. The CDR3 consists of 13 residues. V lost 5 bases and J lost 3; bases outside the gene matches: 4. CDR3 nucleotides: TGTGCCAGCAGTAGAGCAGGGGGCTACGAGCAGTACTTC. Encoded protein: CASSRAGGYEQYF.

The gene calls are TRBV7-8 and TRBJ1-5; TRBD1 aligns across 8 bases. Germline CDR1 is SGHVS and CDR2 is FQNEAQ. The CDR3 loop spans 16 amino acids. V lost 2 bases to trimming and J lost 4 bases; unmatched junction nucleotides: 7. CDR3 protein: CASSLSDRVRNQPQHF. For the CDR3, the DNA is TGTGCCAGCAGCTTATCGGACAGGGTTAGAAATCAGCCCCAGCATTTT.